Presented here are 9 T cell receptor beta chains from one specimen sequenced in a study of CD8+ T cells in alopecia areata. In each case, RNA was isolated and then reverse transcribed into cDNA as the sequencing template. This table comes from immunoSEQ multiplex PCR, and its TCRdb copy is limited to in-frame clones, with some not included. Singletons are absent from the sample, which has 270,000 or so clones. The pooled cutaneous lymph node cells were sorted using several markers (CD4, CD8alpha, NKG2D, NKG2ACE and others). Sequencing was carried out using CD4+ T cells sorted from a lymph node. The receptors originated from a C3H/HeJ mouse with alopecia areata. The MHC haplotype of the strain is H2-k.

Notes on this clone: All gene names here are mouse names. The read ends 4 residues before the CDR3 terminus; that terminus is restored from the germline J gene. The J gene is TRBJ2-3, the V gene TRBV1; 9 nucleotides line up with TRBD1. The CDR3 spans 15 residues. V gave up 6 bases and J gave up 0 bases; unmatched junction bases: 4. Germline V gives CDR1 NSQYPW, CDR2 LRSPGD (reference sequence). The CDR3 bases that were read are TGCACCTGCAGGGGGACAGGGATTAGTGCAGAA. This codes for CTCRGTGISAE. The full CDR3 sequence reads CTCRGTGISAETLYF.

This clone appeared a few times. Gene names are the mouse ones. The read ends 4 residues shy of where the CDR3 ends; the end is completed using the germline J gene. Other DNA sequences in this sample translate to the same CDR3. The V call is TRBV13-3, the J call TRBJ2-1, with 8 bases fitting TRBD1. From germline, CDR1 is NNHDY and CDR2 SYVADS. V gave up 5 bases and J gave up 4 bases; unmatched junction bases: 5. The CDR3 loop spans 14 amino acids. CDR3 loop: CASSVDRGYAEQFF. CDR3 bases read: TGTGCCAGCAGCGTCGACAGGGGTTATGCT.

As regards this clone: Gene names and germline refer to mouse. Other DNA sequences within the sample encode an identical CDR3. The CDR3 loop is CASSDRGRAEQFF. Partial CDR3 DNA: TGTGCCAGCAGTGACAGGGGGCGCGCT. The V and J genes are TRBV13-3 and TRBJ2-1; 8 bases align to TRBD1. The read gets to within 4 residues of the CDR3 end, and the germline J gene fills in the rest. The CDR3 is 13 amino acids. The V gene's germline CDR1 is NNHDY and CDR2 SYVADS.

This clone was detected many times. The genes and germline here are from mouse. The read terminates 3 residues ahead of where the CDR3 ends, so the germline J gene completes it. V gene TRBV14 combines with J gene TRBJ1-6; no clear D. TRBJ1-6 is filed as an ORF, its function uncertain. V lost 4 bases and J 0 bases, leaving 11 bases between the germline ends. The CDR3 contains 16 residues. From germline, CDR1 is SGHDT and CDR2 FRDEAV. CDR3 bases read: TGTGCCAGCAGTCCTGCAGGATCTTCCTATAATTCGCCC. Translation: CASSPAGSSYNSP. The CDR3 as a whole reads CASSPAGSSYNSPLYF.

This clone showed up just a few times. Gene labels here are mouse ones. The CDR3 end lies 4 residues beyond the end of the read and is filled in from the germline J gene. Other nucleotide sequences in the sample specify the same CDR3. The chain has TRBV19 and TRBJ1-1; maybe TRBD1 (6 bases). V was shortened by 4 bases and J by 0 bases, with 10 bases between the two germline ends. CDR3 length: 14 residues. CDR1 and CDR2 (germline): FNHDT, SITEND (reference sequence). CDR3 DNA (partial): TGTGCCAGCAGTCCGGACAGAGCAAACACA. It is translated as CASSPDRANT. The whole CDR3 sequence is CASSPDRANTEVFF.

This clone showed up just a few times. Mouse gene names apply. The CDR3 end is not reached by the read, which stops 4 residues before it; the germline J gene fills it in. V is TRBV31 and J is TRBJ2-7; weak D call: TRBD1 (5 bases). Germline-derived CDR1 and CDR2 are GKSSPN and SITVG. The CDR3 is 11 amino acids. The DNA read from the CDR3 is TGTGCCTGGAGTGCAGGGTAT. This gives the protein CAWSAGY. The whole CDR3 is CAWSAGYEQYF.

For this clone: Genes and germline come from the mouse. Read data end 4 residues before the CDR3 end; the end is taken from the germline J gene. The V call is TRBV17, the J call TRBJ2-4; TRBD2 aligns across 10 bases. The trim removed 3 bases at V and 1 base at J, leaving 4 bases unmatched. CDR1 MNHDT and CDR2 YYDKIL come from the germline V gene. This CDR3 is 16 amino acids long. The CDR3 sequence is CASSSSGGARQNTLYF. Incomplete CDR3 DNA: TGTGCTAGCAGTAGTTCTGGGGGGGCGCGTCAAAAC.

This clone showed up many times. Here the gene names and germline are mouse. Read data end 4 residues before the CDR3 end; the end is taken from the germline J gene. The genes are TRBV1 and TRBJ2-7, with D perhaps TRBD1 (6 bases). Per germline, CDR1 NSQYPW and CDR2 LRSPGD (reference sequence). This CDR3 contains 11 residues. CDR3 DNA (partial): TGCACCTGCAGTGACAGGGAT. Amino acids: CTCSDRD. The full CDR3 reads CTCSDRDEQYF.

As regards this clone: Mouse germline and gene names are used. The sequence runs out 4 residues before the end of the CDR3; the remainder is reconstructed from the germline J gene. Other DNA sequences in the sample encode the same CDR3. J is TRBJ2-7 and V is TRBV1, with D possibly matching TRBD1 (5 bases). Germline V gene sequence: CDR1 NSQYPW, CDR2 LRSPGD (reference sequence). The length of the CDR3 is 13 residues. The sequenced part of the CDR3 DNA is TGCACCTGCAGTGCAGATAGGGGTTAT. Its translation: CTCSADRGY. The entire CDR3 is CTCSADRGYEQYF. Combining the CDR3 with reference TRBV1 and TRBJ2-7 gives the whole variable domain VTLLEQNPRWRLVPRGQAVNLRCILKNSQYPWMSWYQQDLQKQLQWLFTLRSPGDKEVKSLPGADYLATRVTDTELRLQVANMSQGRTLYCTCSADRGYEQYFGPGTRLTVL.